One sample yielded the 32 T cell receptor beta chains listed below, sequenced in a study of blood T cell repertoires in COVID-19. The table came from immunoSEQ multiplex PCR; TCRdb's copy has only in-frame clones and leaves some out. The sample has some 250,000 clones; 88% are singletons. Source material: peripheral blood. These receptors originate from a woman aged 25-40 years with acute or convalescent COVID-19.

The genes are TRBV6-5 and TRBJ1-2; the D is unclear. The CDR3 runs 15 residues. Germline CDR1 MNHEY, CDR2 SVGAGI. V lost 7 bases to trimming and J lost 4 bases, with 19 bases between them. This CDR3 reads CASTISAAVPYGYTF. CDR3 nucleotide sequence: TGTGCCAGCACCATTTCGGCAGCGGTCCCCTATGGCTACACCTTC.

The CDR3 nucleotides are TGTGCCAGCAGCGGGAGAGGTTACGAGCAGTACTTC. Translation gives CASSGRGYEQYF. The chain joins TRBV11-3 to TRBJ2-7; possibly TRBD2 for D (5 bases). The CDR3 has 12 residues. Germline CDR1 reads SGHNT; CDR2 reads YENEEA. The V end lost 5 bases, the J end lost 4 bases, and 9 bases lay between the germline ends. Together with reference TRBV11-3 and TRBJ2-7, the CDR3 gives the full variable domain: EAGVVQSPRYKIIEKKQPVAFWCNPISGHNTLYWYLQNLGQGPELLIRYENEEAVDDSQLPKDRFSAERLKGVDSTLKIQPAELGDSAVYLCASSGRGYEQYFGPGTRLTVT.

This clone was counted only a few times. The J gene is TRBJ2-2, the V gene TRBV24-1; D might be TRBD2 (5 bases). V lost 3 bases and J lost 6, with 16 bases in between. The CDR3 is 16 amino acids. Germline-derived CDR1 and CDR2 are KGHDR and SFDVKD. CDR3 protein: CATSDPTRPRAGELFF. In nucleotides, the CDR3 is TGTGCCACCAGTGATCCGACTCGCCCGAGGGCCGGGGAGCTGTTTTTT.

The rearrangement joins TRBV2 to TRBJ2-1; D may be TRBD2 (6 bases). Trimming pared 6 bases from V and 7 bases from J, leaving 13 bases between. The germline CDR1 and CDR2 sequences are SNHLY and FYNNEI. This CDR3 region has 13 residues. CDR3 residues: CASSGRRGNEQFF. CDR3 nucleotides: TGTGCCAGCAGCGGGAGACGGGGGAATGAGCAGTTCTTC.

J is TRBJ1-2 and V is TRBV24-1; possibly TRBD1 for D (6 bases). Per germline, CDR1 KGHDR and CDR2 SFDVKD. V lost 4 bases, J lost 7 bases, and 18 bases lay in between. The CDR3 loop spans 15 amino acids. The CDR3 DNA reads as TGTGCCACCAGTGACGCTCAAGGGGGTTCAATTGGCTACACCTTC. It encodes CATSDAQGGSIGYTF.

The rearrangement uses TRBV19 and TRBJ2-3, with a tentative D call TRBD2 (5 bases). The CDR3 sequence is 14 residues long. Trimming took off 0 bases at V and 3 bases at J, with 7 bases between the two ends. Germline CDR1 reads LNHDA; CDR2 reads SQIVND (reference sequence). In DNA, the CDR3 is TGTGCCAGTAGTATAGACCCGGGGACAGATACGCAGTATTTT. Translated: CASSIDPGTDTQYF. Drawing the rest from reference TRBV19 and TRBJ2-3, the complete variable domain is DGGITQSPKYLFRKEGQNVTLSCEQNLNHDAMYWYRQDPGQGLRLIYYSQIVNDFQKGDIAEGYSVSREKKESFPLTVTSAQKNPTAFYLCASSIDPGTDTQYFGPGTRLTVL.

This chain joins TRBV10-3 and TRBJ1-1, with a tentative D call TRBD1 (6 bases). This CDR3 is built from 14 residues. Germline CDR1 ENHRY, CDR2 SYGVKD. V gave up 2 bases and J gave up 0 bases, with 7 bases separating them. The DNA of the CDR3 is TGTGCCATCAGTGAGGGACAGATGAACACTGAAGCTTTCTTT. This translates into CAISEGQMNTEAFF.

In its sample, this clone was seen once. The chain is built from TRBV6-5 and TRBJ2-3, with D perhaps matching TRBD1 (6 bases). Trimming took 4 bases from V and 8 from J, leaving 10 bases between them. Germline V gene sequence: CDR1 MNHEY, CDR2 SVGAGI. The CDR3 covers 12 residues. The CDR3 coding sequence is TGTGCCAGCAGTTTTCTAGGGGGTACGCAGTATTTT. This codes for CASSFLGGTQYF.

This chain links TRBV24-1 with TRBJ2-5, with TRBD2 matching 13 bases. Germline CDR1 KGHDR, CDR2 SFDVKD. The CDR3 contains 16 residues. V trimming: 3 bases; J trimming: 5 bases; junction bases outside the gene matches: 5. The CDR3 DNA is TGTGCCACCAGTGATAGGACTAGCGGGAGTTCTGAGACCCAGTACTTC. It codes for CATSDRTSGSSETQYF.

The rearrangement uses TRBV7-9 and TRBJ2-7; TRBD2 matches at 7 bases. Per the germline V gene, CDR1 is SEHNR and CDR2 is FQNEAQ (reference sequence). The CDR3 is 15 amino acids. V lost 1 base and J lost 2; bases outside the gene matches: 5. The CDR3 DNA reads TGTGCCAGCAGCTTAGTTAGCGGGCAAGCCTACGAGCAGTACTTC. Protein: CASSLVSGQAYEQYF. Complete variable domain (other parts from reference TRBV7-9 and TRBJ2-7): DTGVSQNPRHKITKRGQNVTFRCDPISEHNRLYWYRQTLGQGPEFLTYFQNEAQLEKSRLLSDRFSAERPKGSFSTLEIQRTEQGDSAMYLCASSLVSGQAYEQYFGPGTRLTVT.

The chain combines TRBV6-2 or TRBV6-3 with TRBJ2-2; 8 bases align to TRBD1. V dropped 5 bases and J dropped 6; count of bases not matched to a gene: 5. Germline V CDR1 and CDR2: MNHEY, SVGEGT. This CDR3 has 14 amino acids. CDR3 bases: TGTGCCAGCAGTCCACAGGGGGAGTCCGGGGAGCTGTTTTTT. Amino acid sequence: CASSPQGESGELFF.

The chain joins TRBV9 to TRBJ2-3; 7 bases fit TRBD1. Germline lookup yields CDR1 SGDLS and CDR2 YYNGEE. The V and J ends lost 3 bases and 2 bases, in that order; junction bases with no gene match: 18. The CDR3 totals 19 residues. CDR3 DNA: TGTGCCAGCAGCGCGCCCCTTTGGACACCCGAGGGGGCCACAGATACGCAGTATTTT. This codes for CASSAPLWTPEGATDTQYF.

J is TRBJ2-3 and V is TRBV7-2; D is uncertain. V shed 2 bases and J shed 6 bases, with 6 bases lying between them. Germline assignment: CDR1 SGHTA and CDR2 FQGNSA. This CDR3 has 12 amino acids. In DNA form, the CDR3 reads TGTGCCAGCAGCTTATTAGTTGATACGCAGTATTTT. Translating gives CASSLLVDTQYF.

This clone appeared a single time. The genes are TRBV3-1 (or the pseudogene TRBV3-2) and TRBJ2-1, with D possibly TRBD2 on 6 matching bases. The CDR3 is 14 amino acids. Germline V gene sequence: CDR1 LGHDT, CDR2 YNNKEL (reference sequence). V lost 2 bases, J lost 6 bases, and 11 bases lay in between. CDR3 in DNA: TGTGCCAGCAGCCAACGGGGACTCCCCAATGAGCAGTTCTTC. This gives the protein CASSQRGLPNEQFF.

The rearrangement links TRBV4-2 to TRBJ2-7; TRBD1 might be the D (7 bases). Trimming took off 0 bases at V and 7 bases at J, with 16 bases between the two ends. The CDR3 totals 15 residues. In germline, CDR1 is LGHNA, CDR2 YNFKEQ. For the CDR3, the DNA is TGTGCCAGCAGCCAAGATTTCCCGACAGGGAGGGAGCAGTACTTC. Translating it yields CASSQDFPTGREQYF.

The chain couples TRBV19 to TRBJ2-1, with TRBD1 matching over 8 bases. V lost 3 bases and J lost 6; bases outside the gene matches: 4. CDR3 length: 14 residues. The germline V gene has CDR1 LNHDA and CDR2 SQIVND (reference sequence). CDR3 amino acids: CASSMITGGNEQFF. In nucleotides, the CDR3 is TGTGCCAGTAGTATGATCACAGGGGGCAATGAGCAGTTCTTC.

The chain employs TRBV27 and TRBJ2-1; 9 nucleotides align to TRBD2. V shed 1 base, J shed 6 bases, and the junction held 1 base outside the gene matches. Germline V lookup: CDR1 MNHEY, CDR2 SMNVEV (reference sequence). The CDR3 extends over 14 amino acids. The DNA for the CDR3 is TGTGCCAGCAGTTTATTTAGCGGGAGCAATGAGCAGTTCTTC. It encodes CASSLFSGSNEQFF.

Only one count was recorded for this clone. CDR3 region: CASSHRGWNTIYF. The CDR3 DNA sequence: TGTGCCAGCAGCCACAGGGGTTGGAACACCATATATTTT. The rearrangement uses TRBV7-8 and TRBJ1-3, with TRBD1 matching 7 bases. CDR3 length: 13 residues. The trim removed 5 bases at V and 7 bases at J, leaving 5 bases unmatched. In germline, CDR1 is SGHVS, CDR2 FQNEAQ.

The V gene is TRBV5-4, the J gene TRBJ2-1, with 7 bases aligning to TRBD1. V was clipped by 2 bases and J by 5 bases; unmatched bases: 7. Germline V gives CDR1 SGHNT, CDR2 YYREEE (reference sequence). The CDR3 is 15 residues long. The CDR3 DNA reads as TGTGCCAGCAGCTTAGGGGGCGTCGAGGACAATGAGCAGTTCTTC. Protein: CASSLGGVEDNEQFF.

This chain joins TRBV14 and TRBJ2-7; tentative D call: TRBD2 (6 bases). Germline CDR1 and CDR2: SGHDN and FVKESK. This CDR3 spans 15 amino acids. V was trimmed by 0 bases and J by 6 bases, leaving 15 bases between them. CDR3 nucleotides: TGTGCCAGCAGCCAAGAGGAGACTAGGGGACTCGAGCAGTACTTC. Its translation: CASSQEETRGLEQYF.

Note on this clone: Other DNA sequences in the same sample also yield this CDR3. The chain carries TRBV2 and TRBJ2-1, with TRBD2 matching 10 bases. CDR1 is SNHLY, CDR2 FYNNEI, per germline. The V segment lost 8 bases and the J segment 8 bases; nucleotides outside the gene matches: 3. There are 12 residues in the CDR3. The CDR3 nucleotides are TGTGCCAGCGAGCGGGAGGGAGATGAGCAGTTCTTC. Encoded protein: CASEREGDEQFF.

The CDR3 bases are TGTGCCAGCAGTTTTGGGGGCGGGGAGACCCAGTACTTC. Its protein is CASSFGGGETQYF. The genes are TRBV12-3 or TRBV12-4 and TRBJ2-5, with TRBD1 as a possible D gene (6 bases). V was shortened by 3 bases and J by 5 bases, with 10 bases between the two germline ends. This CDR3 is 13 amino acids long.

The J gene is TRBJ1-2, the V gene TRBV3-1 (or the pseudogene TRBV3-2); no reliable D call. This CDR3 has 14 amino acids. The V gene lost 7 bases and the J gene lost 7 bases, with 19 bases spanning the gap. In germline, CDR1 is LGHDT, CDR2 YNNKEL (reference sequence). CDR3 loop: CASNPADKATGYTF. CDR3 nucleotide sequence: TGTGCCAGCAACCCGGCCGACAAGGCTACTGGCTACACCTTC.

The CDR3 reads CASSPDRGPQETQYF. The CDR3 DNA sequence: TGTGCCAGTAGCCCGGACAGGGGGCCGCAGGAGACCCAGTACTTC. This chain connects TRBV19 to TRBJ2-5; 11 bases align to TRBD1. V lost 6 bases to trimming and J lost 5 bases; unmatched junction nucleotides: 8. This CDR3 has 15 amino acids. CDR1 and CDR2 (germline): LNHDA, SQIVND (reference sequence).

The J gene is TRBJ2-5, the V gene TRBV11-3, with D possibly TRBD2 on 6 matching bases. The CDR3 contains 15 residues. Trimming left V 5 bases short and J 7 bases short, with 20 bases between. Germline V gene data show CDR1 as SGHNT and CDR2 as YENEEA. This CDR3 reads CASSPEGILEGTQYF. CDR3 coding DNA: TGTGCCAGCAGCCCGGAGGGGATTCTAGAGGGGACCCAGTACTTC.

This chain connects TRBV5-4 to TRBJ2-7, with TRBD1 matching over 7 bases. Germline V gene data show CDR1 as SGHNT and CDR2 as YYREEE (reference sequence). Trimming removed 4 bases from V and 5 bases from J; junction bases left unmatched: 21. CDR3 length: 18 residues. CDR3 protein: CASSPTGQPNPRSNEQYF. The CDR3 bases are TGTGCCAGCAGCCCGACGGGACAGCCGAACCCCCGGTCCAACGAGCAGTACTTC.

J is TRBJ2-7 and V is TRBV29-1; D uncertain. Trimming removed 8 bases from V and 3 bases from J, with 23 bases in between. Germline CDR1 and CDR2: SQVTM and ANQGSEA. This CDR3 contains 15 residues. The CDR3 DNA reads TGCAGCCCAAATCCCCACGGTGGAGCAAGCTACGAGCAGTACTTC. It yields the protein CSPNPHGGASYEQYF.

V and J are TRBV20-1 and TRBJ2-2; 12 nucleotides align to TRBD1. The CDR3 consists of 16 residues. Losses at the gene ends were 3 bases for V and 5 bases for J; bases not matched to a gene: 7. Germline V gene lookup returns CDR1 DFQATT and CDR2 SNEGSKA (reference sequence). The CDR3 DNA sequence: TGCAGTGCTAGTTGGGGGACAGGGGGCCGGACCGGGGAGCTGTTTTTT. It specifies CSASWGTGGRTGELFF.

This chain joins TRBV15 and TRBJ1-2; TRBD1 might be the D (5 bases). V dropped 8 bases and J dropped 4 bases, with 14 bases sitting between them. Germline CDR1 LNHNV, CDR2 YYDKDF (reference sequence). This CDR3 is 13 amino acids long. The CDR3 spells CATEAGFGYGYTF. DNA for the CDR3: TGTGCCACCGAAGCAGGGTTTGGCTATGGCTACACCTTC.

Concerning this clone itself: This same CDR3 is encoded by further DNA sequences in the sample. This CDR3 reads CASTGQNTGELFF. The CDR3, as DNA: TGTGCCAGCACCGGACAGAACACCGGGGAGCTGTTTTTT. J is TRBJ2-2 and V is TRBV18; D is possibly TRBD1 (5 bases). Trimming stripped 8 bases from V and 1 base from J, with 8 bases between. The CDR3 runs to 13 residues. CDR1 KGHSH and CDR2 LQKENI come from the germline V gene.

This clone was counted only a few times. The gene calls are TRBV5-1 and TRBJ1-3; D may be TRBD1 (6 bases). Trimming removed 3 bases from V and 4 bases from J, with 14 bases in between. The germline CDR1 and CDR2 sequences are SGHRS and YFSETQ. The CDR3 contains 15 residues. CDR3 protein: CASSSGQPVGNTIYF. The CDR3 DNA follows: TGCGCCAGCAGCTCGGGACAACCTGTGGGAAACACCATATATTTT.

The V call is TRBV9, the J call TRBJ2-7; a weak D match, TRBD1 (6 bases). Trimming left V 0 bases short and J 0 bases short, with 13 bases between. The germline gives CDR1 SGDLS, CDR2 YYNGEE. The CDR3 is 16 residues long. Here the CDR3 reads CASSVGVGGSSYEQYF. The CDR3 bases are TGTGCCAGCAGCGTAGGGGTAGGGGGTAGCTCCTACGAGCAGTACTTC.